This T cell receptor (beta chain) comes out of a study of blood T cell repertoires in COVID-19. Across the study: From the United States, Italy and Spain came samples of acute and convalescent COVID-19. T cells, B-cell-depleted T cells, or PBMCs supplied cDNA or gDNA.

How the authors handled the data: Estimation of nucleated cell counts relied on the amplification of reference gene primers. Sequencing used immunoSEQ multiplex PCR; TCRdb keeps in-frame clones, though not all of them. V, J and clone size were drawn from that table, and D and trimming were deduced from the DNA. The profile shows some 130,000 clones, approximately 84% of them singletons. CDR3 length equals 15 residues. From germline, CDR1 is MNHEY and CDR2 SVGEGT. With V trimmed by 2 bases and J by 5 bases, 4 bases remained unmatched. This TCR derives from a human donor in a cohort sampled during active COVID-19. The chain carries TRBV6-2 or TRBV6-3 and TRBJ2-2; 8 positions agree with TRBD1. Input material: peripheral blood. For the CDR3, the DNA is TGTGCCAGCAGTTACCAGGGGGCAGGGACCGGGGAGCTGTTTTTT. This translates into CASSYQGAGTGELFF.